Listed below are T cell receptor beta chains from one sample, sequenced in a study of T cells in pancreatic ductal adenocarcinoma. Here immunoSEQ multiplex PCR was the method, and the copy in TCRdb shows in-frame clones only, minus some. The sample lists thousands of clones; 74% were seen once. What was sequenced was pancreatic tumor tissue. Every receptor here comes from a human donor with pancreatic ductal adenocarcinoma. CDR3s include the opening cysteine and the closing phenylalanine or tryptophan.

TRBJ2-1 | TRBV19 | CASSLFAGGSYNEQFF
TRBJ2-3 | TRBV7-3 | CASSLTYARRDTQYF
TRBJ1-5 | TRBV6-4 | CASSPTGNNQPQHF
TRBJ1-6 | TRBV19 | CASSKQGVNSPLHF
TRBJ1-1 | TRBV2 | CASSGSGNTEAFF
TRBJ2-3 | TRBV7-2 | CASSLGSAYTDTQYF
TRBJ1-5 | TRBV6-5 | CASSSLAGTGNQPQHF
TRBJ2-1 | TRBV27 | CASSQRGLAPNEQFF
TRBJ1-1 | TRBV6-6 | CASRRQGGNTEAFF
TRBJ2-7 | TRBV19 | CASSPGVPFNEQYF
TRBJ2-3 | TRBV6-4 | CASSPTSGGQDTQYF
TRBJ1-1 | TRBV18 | CASSLGDNTEAFF
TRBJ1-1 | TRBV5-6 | CASSLAPGRGNTEAFF
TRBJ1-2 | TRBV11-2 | CASSLYRGFGDYGYTF
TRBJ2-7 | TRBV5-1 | CASSRLSGRPAYEQYF
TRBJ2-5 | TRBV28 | CASSRQMGVETQYF
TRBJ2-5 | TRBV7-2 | CASSLGGLAGAGETQYF
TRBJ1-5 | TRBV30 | CAWGTGGAGQPQHF
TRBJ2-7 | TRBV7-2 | CASSLGRGPYEQYF
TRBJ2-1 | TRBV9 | CASSASGTTSYNEQFF
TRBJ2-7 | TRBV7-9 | CASSSRDYEQYF
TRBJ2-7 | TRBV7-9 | CASIPNGGPAYEQYF
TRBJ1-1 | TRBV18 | CASSPDGPSLNTEAFF
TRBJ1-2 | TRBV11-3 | CASSLDAAGINYGYTF
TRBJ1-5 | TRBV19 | CASSKGRDQPQHF
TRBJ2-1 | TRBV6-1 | CASIRIAGYNEQFF
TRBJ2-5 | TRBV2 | CASSDGGGPQETQYF
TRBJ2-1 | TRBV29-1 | CSVAWLVGVDEQFF
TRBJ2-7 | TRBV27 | CASSFRQSPSYEQYF
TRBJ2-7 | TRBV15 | CATSRGLAGAYEQYF
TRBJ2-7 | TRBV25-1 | CASSAGGYEQYF
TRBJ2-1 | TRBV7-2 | CASSPGTSTYNEQFF
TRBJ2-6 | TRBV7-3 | CASSPSGRTSGANVLTF
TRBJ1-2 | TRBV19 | CATDGGRRGYTF
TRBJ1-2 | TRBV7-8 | CASSLARGSYGYTF
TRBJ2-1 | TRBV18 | CASSGQGDNEQFF
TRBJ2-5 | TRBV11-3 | CASSLEGTGIGETQYF
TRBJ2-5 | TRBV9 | CASSAGTSGGETQYF
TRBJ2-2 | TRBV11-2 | CASTLGGFHGELFF
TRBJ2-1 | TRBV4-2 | CASSQSGEGLDNEQFF
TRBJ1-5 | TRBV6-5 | CASSPTGGRQPQHF
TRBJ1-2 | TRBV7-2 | CASSLTTGGGFSNYGYTF
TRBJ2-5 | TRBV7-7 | CASSLGGSRQETQYF
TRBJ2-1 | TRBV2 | CATGGAPSSEQFF
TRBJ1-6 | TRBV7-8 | CASSLGSRVYNSPLHF
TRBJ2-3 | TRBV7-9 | CASSSTDTQYF